The present entry profiles one T cell receptor beta chain with its context. RNA transcripts yielded amplified TCR beta CDR3 regions. During a first-round RT-PCR of the TCR CDR3, the HTBI primer set was used. TCRdb ran MiXCR on the multiplex PCR reads and lists one entry per CDR3 protein. The repertoire holds 800,000 or so distinct CDR3 sequences, roughly 37% seen once, with about 9% in the top ten. V shed 8 bases and J 7 bases; nucleotides not matched to a gene: 11. This CDR3 has 14 residues. In germline, CDR1 is SEHNR, CDR2 FQNEAQ (reference sequence). This sample stems from a study of T cells in Graves' hyperthyroidism and ophthalmopathy. Diagnosis relied on clinical symptoms, serum thyroxine and TRAb, thyroid ultrasound and orbital computed tomography.

Sequenced: blood. The chain recombines TRBV7-9 with TRBJ2-7; 10 nucleotides agree with TRBD2. This TCR was recovered from a man younger than 35 with Graves' hyperthyroidism. The CDR3 reads CASEELAGYWEQYF. As DNA, the CDR3 is TGTGCCAGCGAGGAACTAGCGGGATATTGGGAGCAGTACTTC.